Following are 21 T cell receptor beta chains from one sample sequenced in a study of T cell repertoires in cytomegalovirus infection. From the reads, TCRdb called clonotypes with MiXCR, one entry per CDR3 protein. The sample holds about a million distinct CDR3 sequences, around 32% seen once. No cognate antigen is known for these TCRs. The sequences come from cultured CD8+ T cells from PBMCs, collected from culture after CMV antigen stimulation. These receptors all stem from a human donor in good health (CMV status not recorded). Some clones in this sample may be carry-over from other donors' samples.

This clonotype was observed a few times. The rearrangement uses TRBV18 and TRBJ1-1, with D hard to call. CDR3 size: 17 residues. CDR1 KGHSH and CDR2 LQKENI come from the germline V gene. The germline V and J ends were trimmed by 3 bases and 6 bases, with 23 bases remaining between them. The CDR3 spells CASSPSNRSTPWAEAFF. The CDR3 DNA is TGTGCCAGCTCACCTTCGAATCGTTCAACCCCTTGGGCTGAAGCTTTCTTT.

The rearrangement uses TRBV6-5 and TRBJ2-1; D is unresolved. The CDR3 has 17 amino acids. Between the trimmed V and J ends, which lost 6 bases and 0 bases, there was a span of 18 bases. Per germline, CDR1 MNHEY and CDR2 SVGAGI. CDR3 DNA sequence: TGTGCCAGCAGACTTACACCTCCGAATAGCTCCTACAATGAGCAGTTCTTC. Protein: CASRLTPPNSSYNEQFF.

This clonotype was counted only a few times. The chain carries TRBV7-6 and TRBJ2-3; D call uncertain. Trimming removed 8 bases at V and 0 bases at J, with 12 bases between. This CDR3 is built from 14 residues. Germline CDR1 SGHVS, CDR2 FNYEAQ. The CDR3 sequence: CASYPPTSTDTQYF. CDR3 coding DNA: TGTGCCAGCTATCCCCCCACTAGCACAGATACGCAGTATTTT.

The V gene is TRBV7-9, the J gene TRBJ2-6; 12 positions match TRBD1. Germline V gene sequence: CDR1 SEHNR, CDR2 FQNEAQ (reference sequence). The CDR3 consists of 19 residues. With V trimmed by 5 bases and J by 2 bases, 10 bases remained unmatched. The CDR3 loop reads CASSAPGTGGPAGANVLTF. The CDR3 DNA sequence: TGTGCCAGCAGCGCTCCTGGGACAGGGGGCCCGGCTGGGGCCAACGTCCTGACTTTC.

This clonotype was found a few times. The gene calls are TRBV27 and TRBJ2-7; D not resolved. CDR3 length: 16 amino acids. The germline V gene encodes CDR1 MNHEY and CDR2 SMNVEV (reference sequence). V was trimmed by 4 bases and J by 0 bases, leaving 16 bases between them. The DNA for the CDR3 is TGTGCCAGCAGTTCCCAAATCGACCTGAGCTCCTACGAGCAGTACGTC. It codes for CASSSQIDLSSYEQYV.

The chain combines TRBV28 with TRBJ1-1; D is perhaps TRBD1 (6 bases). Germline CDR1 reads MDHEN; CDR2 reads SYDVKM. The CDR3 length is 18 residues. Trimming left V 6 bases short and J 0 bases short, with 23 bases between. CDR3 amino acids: CASRYNRDIILLNTEAFF. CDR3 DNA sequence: TGTGCCAGCAGATACAATCGGGACATCATACTTTTGAACACTGAAGCTTTCTTT.

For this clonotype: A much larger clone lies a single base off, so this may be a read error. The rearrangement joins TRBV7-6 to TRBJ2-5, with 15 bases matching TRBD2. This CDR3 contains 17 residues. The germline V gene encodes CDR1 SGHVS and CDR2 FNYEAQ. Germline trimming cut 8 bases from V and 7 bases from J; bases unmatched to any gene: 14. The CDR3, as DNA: TGTGCCAGCTCGACAAAAGGGACTAGCGGGGGGCGAGGGACCCAGTACTTC. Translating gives CASSTKGTSGGRGTQYF.

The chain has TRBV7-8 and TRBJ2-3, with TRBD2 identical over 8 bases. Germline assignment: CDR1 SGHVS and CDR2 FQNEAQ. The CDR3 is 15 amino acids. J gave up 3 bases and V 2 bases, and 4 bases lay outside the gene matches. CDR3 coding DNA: TGTGCCAGCAGCTTATACGGGGGGGCGACAGATACGCAGTATTTT. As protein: CASSLYGGATDTQYF.

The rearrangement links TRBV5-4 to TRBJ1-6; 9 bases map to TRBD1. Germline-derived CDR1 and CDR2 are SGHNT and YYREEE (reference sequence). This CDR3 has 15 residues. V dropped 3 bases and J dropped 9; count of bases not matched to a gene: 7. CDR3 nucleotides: TGTGCCAGCAGCTCGGACAGGGGAGGTAGTTCACCCCTCCACTTT. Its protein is CASSSDRGGSSPLHF.

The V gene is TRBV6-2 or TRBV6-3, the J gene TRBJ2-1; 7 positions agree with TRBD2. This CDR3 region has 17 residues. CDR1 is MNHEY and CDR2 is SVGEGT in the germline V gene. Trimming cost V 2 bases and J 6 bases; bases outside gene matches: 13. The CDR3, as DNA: TGTGCCAGCAGTTACCGGCGCTATGGCGGGGGATCCAATGAGCAGTTCTTC. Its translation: CASSYRRYGGGSNEQFF.

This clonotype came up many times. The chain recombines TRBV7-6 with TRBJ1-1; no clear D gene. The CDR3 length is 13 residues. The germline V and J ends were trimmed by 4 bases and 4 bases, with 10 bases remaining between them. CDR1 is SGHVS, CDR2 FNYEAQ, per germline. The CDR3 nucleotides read TGTGCCAGCAGCTCGACATTTATCACTGAAGCTTTCTTT. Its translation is CASSSTFITEAFF.

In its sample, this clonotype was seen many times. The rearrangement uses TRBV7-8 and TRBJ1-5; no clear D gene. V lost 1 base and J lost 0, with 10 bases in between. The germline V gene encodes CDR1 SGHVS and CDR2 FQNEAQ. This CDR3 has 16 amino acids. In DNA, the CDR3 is TGTGCCAGCAGCTTAGAAGGTAGTAATAGCAATCAGCCCCAGCATTTT. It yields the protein CASSLEGSNSNQPQHF.

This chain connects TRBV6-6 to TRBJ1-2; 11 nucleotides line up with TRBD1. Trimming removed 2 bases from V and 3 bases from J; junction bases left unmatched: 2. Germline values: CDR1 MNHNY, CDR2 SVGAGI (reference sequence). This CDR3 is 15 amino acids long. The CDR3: CASSYGTGGDYGYTF. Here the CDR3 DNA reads TGTGCCAGCAGTTACGGGACAGGGGGGGACTATGGCTACACCTTC.

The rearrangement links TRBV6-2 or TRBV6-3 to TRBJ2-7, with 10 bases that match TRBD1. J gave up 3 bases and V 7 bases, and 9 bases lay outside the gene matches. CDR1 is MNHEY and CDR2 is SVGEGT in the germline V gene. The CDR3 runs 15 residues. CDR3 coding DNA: TGTGCCAGCACCGAAATGGGACAGGGGATCTACGAGCAGTACGTC. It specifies CASTEMGQGIYEQYV.

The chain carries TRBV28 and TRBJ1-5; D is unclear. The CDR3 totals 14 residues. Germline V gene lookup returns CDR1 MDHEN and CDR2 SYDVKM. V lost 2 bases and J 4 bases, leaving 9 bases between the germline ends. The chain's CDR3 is CASSLMGLNQPQHF. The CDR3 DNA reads TGTGCCAGCAGTTTAATGGGTTTAAATCAGCCCCAGCATTTT.

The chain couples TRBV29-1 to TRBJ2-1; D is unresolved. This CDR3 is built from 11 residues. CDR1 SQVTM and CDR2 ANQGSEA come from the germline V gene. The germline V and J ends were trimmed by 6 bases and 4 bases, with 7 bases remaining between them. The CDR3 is CSVDGYNEQFF. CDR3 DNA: TGCAGCGTGGACGGTTACAATGAGCAGTTCTTC.

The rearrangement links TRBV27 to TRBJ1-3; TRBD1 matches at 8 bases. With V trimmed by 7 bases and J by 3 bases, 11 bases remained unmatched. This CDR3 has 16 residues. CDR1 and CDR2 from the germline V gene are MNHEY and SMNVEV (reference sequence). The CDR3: CASKPFQGAGGNTIYF. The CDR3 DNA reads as TGTGCCAGCAAACCCTTCCAGGGGGCAGGTGGAAACACCATATATTTT.

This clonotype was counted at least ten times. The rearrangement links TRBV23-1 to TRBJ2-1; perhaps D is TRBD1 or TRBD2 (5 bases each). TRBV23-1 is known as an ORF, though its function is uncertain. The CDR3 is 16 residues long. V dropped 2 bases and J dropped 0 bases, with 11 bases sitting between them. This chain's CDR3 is CASSQEGYSSYNEQFF. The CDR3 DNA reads TGCGCCAGCAGTCAAGAGGGGTATAGCTCCTACAATGAGCAGTTCTTC.

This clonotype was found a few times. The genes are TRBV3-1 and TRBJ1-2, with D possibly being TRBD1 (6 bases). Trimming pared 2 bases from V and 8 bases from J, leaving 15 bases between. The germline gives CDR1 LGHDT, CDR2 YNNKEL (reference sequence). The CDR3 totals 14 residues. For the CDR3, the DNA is TGTGCCAGCAGCCAATCCACAGGGTTCGACGGCTACACCTTC. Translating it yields CASSQSTGFDGYTF.

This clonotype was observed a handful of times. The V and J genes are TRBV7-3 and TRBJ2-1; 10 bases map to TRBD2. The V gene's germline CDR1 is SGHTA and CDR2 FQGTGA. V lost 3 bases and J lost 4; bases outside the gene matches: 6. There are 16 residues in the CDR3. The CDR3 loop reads CASSFFPSGGYNEQFF. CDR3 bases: TGTGCCAGCAGCTTTTTCCCTAGCGGGGGTTACAATGAGCAGTTCTTC.

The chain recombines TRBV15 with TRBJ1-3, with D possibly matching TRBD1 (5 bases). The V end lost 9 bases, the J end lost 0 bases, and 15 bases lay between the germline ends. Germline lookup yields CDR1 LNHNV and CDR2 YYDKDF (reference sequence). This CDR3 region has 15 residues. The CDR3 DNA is TGTGCCACAGCGGACACCTCCTCCTCTGGAAACACCATATATTTT. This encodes CATADTSSSGNTIYF. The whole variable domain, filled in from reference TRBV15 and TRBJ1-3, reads DAMVIQNPRYQVTQFGKPVTLSCSQTLNHNVMYWYQQKSSQAPKLLFHYYDKDFNNEADTPDNFQSRRPNTSFCFLDIRSPGLGDTAMYLCATADTSSSGNTIYFGEGSWLTVV.